The rows below give T cell receptor beta chains drawn from one sample of a study of T-cell memory formation after mild COVID-19. TCRdb recomputed calls from the 5' RACE reads with MiXCR, one row per CDR3 protein. The sample lists fewer than 50,000 distinct CDR3 sequences; 9.5% to 15% were seen once. Sequencing input: PBMCs or a T cell subset sorted from them (not recorded which). The receptors here all came from a man aged 18-30 years who had mild COVID-19 (a few samples of this study predate the infection). Cell type and time point are not known. Both conserved end residues are part of each CDR3. The order of the fields is clone size, V gene, D gene, J gene, CDR3 length, CDR3 protein, CDR3 DNA. D genes are given only for firm matches. Rows may omit the clone size; those that give it use once, few, many or a size class.

abundance: NA
v_gene: TRBV7-8
d_gene: TRBD2
j_gene: TRBJ2-5
len: 16
CDR3aa: CASSQGLAGGLGTQYF
CDR3nt: TGTGCCAGCAGCCAAGGACTAGCGGGGGGGCTGGGGACCCAGTACTTC

abundance: few
v_gene: TRBV4-3
d_gene: TRBD1
j_gene: TRBJ1-3
len: 15
CDR3aa: CASSPQGASGNTIYF
CDR3nt: TGCGCCAGCAGCCCCCAGGGGGCCTCTGGAAACACCATATATTTT

abundance: NA
v_gene: TRBV7-9
d_gene: TRBD2
j_gene: TRBJ2-5
len: 17
CDR3aa: CASSLISGGPWGETQYF
CDR3nt: TGTGCCAGCAGCTTAATCAGCGGGGGGCCCTGGGGAGAGACCCAGTACTTC

abundance: many
v_gene: TRBV5-1
d_gene: TRBD1
j_gene: TRBJ2-3
len: 15
CDR3aa: CASSLGQGARDTQYF
CDR3nt: TGCGCCAGCAGCTTGGGACAGGGGGCGAGAGATACGCAGTATTTT

abundance: few
v_gene: TRBV7-9
d_gene: TRBD2
j_gene: TRBJ2-7
len: 16
CDR3aa: CASSPSGGLTAYEQYF
CDR3nt: TGTGCCAGCAGCCCTAGCGGGGGGCTCACAGCCTACGAGCAGTACTTC

abundance: NA
v_gene: TRBV25-1
d_gene: NA
j_gene: TRBJ2-6
len: 18
CDR3aa: CASSERGRNPSGANVLTF
CDR3nt: TGTGCCAGCAGTGAACGGGGCAGGAACCCTTCTGGGGCCAACGTCCTGACTTTC

abundance: few
v_gene: TRBV29-1
d_gene: NA
j_gene: TRBJ1-2
len: 14
CDR3aa: CSVEVGAGKNGYTF
CDR3nt: TGCAGCGTTGAAGTCGGGGCAGGGAAAAATGGCTACACCTTC

abundance: NA
v_gene: TRBV5-1
d_gene: NA
j_gene: TRBJ1-1
len: 14
CDR3aa: CASSLAPGTTEAFF
CDR3nt: TGCGCCAGCAGCTTGGCCCCAGGGACCACTGAAGCTTTCTTT

abundance: NA
v_gene: TRBV6-5
d_gene: NA
j_gene: TRBJ1-1
len: 13
CDR3aa: CASSPSVNTEAFF
CDR3nt: TGTGCCAGCAGTCCCTCAGTGAACACTGAAGCTTTCTTT

abundance: NA
v_gene: TRBV9
d_gene: NA
j_gene: TRBJ2-3
len: 15
CDR3aa: CASSDPVGVQDTQYF
CDR3nt: TGTGCCAGCAGCGACCCGGTTGGAGTTCAAGATACGCAGTATTTT

abundance: NA
v_gene: TRBV7-9
d_gene: NA
j_gene: TRBJ1-4
len: 14
CDR3aa: CASSLSRGGEKLFF
CDR3nt: TGTGCCAGCAGCTTAAGCAGGGGAGGTGAAAAACTGTTTTTT

abundance: many
v_gene: TRBV12-3/TRBV12-4
d_gene: NA
j_gene: TRBJ2-3
len: 13
CDR3aa: CASSPTGTDTQYF
CDR3nt: TGTGCCAGCAGCCCGACTGGCACAGATACGCAGTATTTT

abundance: many
v_gene: TRBV20-1
d_gene: NA
j_gene: TRBJ2-1
len: 14
CDR3aa: CSARDSVVGQLCVF
CDR3nt: TGCAGTGCTAGAGATTCTGTAGTCGGTCAATTGTGCGTCTTC

abundance: few
v_gene: TRBV27
d_gene: NA
j_gene: TRBJ2-7
len: 14
CDR3aa: CASSSSAGFYEQYF
CDR3nt: TGTGCCAGCAGTTCCAGCGCCGGTTTCTACGAGCAGTACTTC

abundance: few
v_gene: TRBV6-1
d_gene: NA
j_gene: TRBJ2-2
len: 13
CDR3aa: CASSEVWTGELFF
CDR3nt: TGTGCCAGCAGTGAAGTCTGGACAGGGGAGCTGTTTTTT

abundance: few
v_gene: TRBV19
d_gene: TRBD1
j_gene: TRBJ1-1
len: 14
CDR3aa: CASRRGTVNTEAFF
CDR3nt: TGTGCCAGTAGGCGCGGGACAGTTAACACTGAAGCTTTCTTT

abundance: NA
v_gene: TRBV11-2
d_gene: NA
j_gene: TRBJ1-1
len: 13
CDR3aa: CASGIQEALGAFF
CDR3nt: TGTGCCAGCGGCATTCAGGAGGCTTTAGGGGCTTTCTTT

abundance: NA
v_gene: TRBV6-5
d_gene: TRBD2
j_gene: TRBJ2-1
len: 13
CDR3aa: CASTRGGSDEQFF
CDR3nt: TGTGCCAGCACCCGGGGGGGCTCAGATGAGCAGTTCTTC

abundance: many
v_gene: TRBV27
d_gene: NA
j_gene: TRBJ1-1
len: 11
CDR3aa: CASGASAEAFF
CDR3nt: TGTGCCAGCGGCGCGTCCGCTGAAGCTTTCTTT

abundance: many
v_gene: TRBV7-8
d_gene: NA
j_gene: TRBJ2-2
len: 14
CDR3aa: CASRSRTNVGELFF
CDR3nt: TGTGCCAGCCGAAGCCGGACTAACGTGGGGGAGCTGTTTTTT

abundance: NA
v_gene: TRBV7-9
d_gene: NA
j_gene: TRBJ2-2
len: 12
CDR3aa: CASSQGAQELFF
CDR3nt: TGTGCCAGCAGTCAAGGGGCACAGGAGCTGTTTTTT

abundance: NA
v_gene: TRBV2
d_gene: NA
j_gene: TRBJ2-5
len: 12
CDR3aa: CASSATEETQYF
CDR3nt: TGTGCCAGCAGCGCGACAGAAGAGACCCAGTACTTC

abundance: medium-sized
v_gene: TRBV7-8
d_gene: NA
j_gene: TRBJ2-2
len: 17
CDR3aa: CASRSVIWGTNTGELFF
CDR3nt: TGTGCCAGCAGGTCCGTGATATGGGGGACGAACACCGGGGAGCTGTTTTTT

abundance: many
v_gene: TRBV5-1
d_gene: NA
j_gene: TRBJ2-3
len: 14
CDR3aa: CASSLSQQTDTQYF
CDR3nt: TGCGCCAGCAGCTTGTCCCAGCAAACAGATACGCAGTATTTT

abundance: NA
v_gene: TRBV6-2/TRBV6-3
d_gene: NA
j_gene: TRBJ1-1
len: 14
CDR3aa: CASSYERGDTEAFF
CDR3nt: TGTGCCAGCAGTTACGAACGAGGCGACACTGAAGCTTTCTTT

abundance: NA
v_gene: TRBV11-2
d_gene: NA
j_gene: TRBJ2-2
len: 14
CDR3aa: CASSLELYTGELFF
CDR3nt: TGTGCCAGCAGCTTGGAACTCTACACCGGGGAGCTGTTTTTT

abundance: NA
v_gene: TRBV7-9
d_gene: NA
j_gene: TRBJ1-2
len: 13
CDR3aa: CASSFAPMDGYTF
CDR3nt: TGTGCCAGCAGCTTCGCCCCCATGGACGGCTACACCTTC

abundance: few
v_gene: TRBV29-1
d_gene: TRBD2
j_gene: TRBJ2-7
len: 13
CDR3aa: CSATTSLRGEQYF
CDR3nt: TGCAGCGCTACGACTAGCCTTAGGGGTGAGCAGTACTTC

abundance: many
v_gene: TRBV20-1
d_gene: TRBD1
j_gene: TRBJ2-5
len: 14
CDR3aa: CSAPSPGTGETQYF
CDR3nt: TGCAGTGCACCAAGCCCAGGGACAGGGGAGACCCAGTACTTC

abundance: NA
v_gene: TRBV7-2
d_gene: NA
j_gene: TRBJ2-5
len: 13
CDR3aa: CASSQQKQETQYF
CDR3nt: TGTGCCAGCAGCCAACAAAAACAAGAGACCCAGTACTTC

abundance: NA
v_gene: TRBV6-6
d_gene: NA
j_gene: TRBJ1-5
len: 16
CDR3aa: CASSLRGKGSNQPQHF
CDR3nt: TGTGCCAGCAGTTTAAGGGGGAAGGGGAGCAATCAGCCCCAGCATTTT

abundance: many
v_gene: TRBV7-2
d_gene: NA
j_gene: TRBJ1-2
len: 15
CDR3aa: CASGRGQVWDYGYTF
CDR3nt: TGTGCCAGCGGGCGAGGGCAGGTGTGGGACTATGGCTACACCTTC

abundance: NA
v_gene: TRBV6-2/TRBV6-3
d_gene: TRBD2
j_gene: TRBJ2-3
len: 15
CDR3aa: CASSLAGGPTDTQYF
CDR3nt: TGTGCCAGCAGTCTAGCGGGGGGGCCGACAGATACGCAGTATTTT

abundance: many
v_gene: TRBV7-2
d_gene: TRBD1
j_gene: TRBJ1-1
len: 13
CDR3aa: CASSSGTGLEAFF
CDR3nt: TGTGCCAGCAGCTCCGGGACAGGCCTTGAAGCTTTCTTT

abundance: few
v_gene: TRBV7-9
d_gene: NA
j_gene: TRBJ1-6
len: 13
CDR3aa: CASSLASNSPLHF
CDR3nt: TGTGCCAGCAGCTTAGCAAGTAATTCACCCCTCCACTTT

abundance: NA
v_gene: TRBV20-1
d_gene: NA
j_gene: TRBJ1-5
len: 13
CDR3aa: CSATQGLSQPQHF
CDR3nt: TGCAGTGCTACGCAGGGGCTCTCTCAGCCCCAGCATTTT

abundance: few
v_gene: TRBV11-2
d_gene: NA
j_gene: TRBJ1-1
len: 14
CDR3aa: CASSSNSGNTEAFF
CDR3nt: TGTGCCAGCAGCTCGAACTCGGGAAACACTGAAGCTTTCTTT

abundance: few
v_gene: TRBV7-3
d_gene: TRBD1
j_gene: TRBJ2-1
len: 19
CDR3aa: CASSPRVGQGVLFHNEQFF
CDR3nt: TGTGCCAGCAGCCCAAGAGTGGGACAGGGGGTTCTCTTTCACAATGAGCAGTTCTTC

abundance: many
v_gene: TRBV7-3
d_gene: TRBD1
j_gene: TRBJ2-2
len: 18
CDR3aa: CASSFSGQGARSTGELFF
CDR3nt: TGTGCCAGCAGCTTCTCCGGACAGGGGGCGCGCAGCACCGGGGAGCTGTTTTTT

abundance: NA
v_gene: TRBV6-5
d_gene: NA
j_gene: TRBJ1-6
len: 16
CDR3aa: CASSLFPGGLGSPLHF
CDR3nt: TGTGCCAGCAGCCTCTTCCCCGGGGGGCTTGGTTCACCCCTCCACTTT

abundance: NA
v_gene: TRBV5-4
d_gene: TRBD2
j_gene: TRBJ2-1
len: 16
CDR3aa: CASSPASRGDLNEQFF
CDR3nt: TGTGCCAGCAGCCCAGCGTCCCGGGGGGATTTGAATGAGCAGTTCTTC

abundance: few
v_gene: TRBV7-2
d_gene: NA
j_gene: TRBJ2-3
len: 16
CDR3aa: CASSLGVRALTDTQYF
CDR3nt: TGTGCCAGCAGCTTAGGCGTCAGGGCCTTGACAGATACGCAGTATTTT

abundance: once
v_gene: TRBV7-2
d_gene: NA
j_gene: TRBJ2-3
len: 14
CDR3aa: CASSLGWGTDTQYF
CDR3nt: TGTGCCAGCAGCTTGGGATGGGGCACAGATACGCAGTATTTT

abundance: NA
v_gene: TRBV5-1
d_gene: NA
j_gene: TRBJ2-5
len: 15
CDR3aa: CASSLADSQGETQYF
CDR3nt: TGCGCCAGCAGCTTGGCCGACAGCCAAGGGGAGACCCAGTACTTC

abundance: many
v_gene: TRBV6-4
d_gene: NA
j_gene: TRBJ2-3
len: 14
CDR3aa: CASSDGGATDTQYF
CDR3nt: TGTGCCAGCAGTGACGGGGGGGCGACAGATACGCAGTATTTT

abundance: NA
v_gene: TRBV6-4
d_gene: NA
j_gene: TRBJ2-3
len: 14
CDR3aa: CASSDGGTTDTQYF
CDR3nt: TGTGCCAGCAGTGATGGGGGGACCACAGATACGCAGTATTTT

abundance: many
v_gene: TRBV7-7
d_gene: TRBD2
j_gene: TRBJ2-2
len: 16
CDR3aa: CASSLAGSENTGELFF
CDR3nt: TGTGCTAGCAGCTTAGCGGGGTCAGAGAACACCGGGGAGCTGTTTTTT

abundance: few
v_gene: TRBV7-2
d_gene: TRBD1
j_gene: TRBJ1-1
len: 13
CDR3aa: CASSRGQGTEAFF
CDR3nt: TGTGCCAGCAGCCGGGGACAGGGCACTGAAGCTTTCTTT

abundance: NA
v_gene: TRBV7-6
d_gene: TRBD1
j_gene: TRBJ2-1
len: 13
CDR3aa: CASSRTGYNEQFF
CDR3nt: TGTGCCAGCAGCCGGACAGGGTACAATGAGCAGTTCTTC

abundance: many
v_gene: TRBV5-1
d_gene: NA
j_gene: TRBJ2-3
len: 14
CDR3aa: CASRGRPGVDTQYF
CDR3nt: TGCGCCAGCAGGGGCAGGCCGGGAGTAGATACGCAGTATTTT

abundance: few
v_gene: TRBV24-1
d_gene: TRBD2
j_gene: TRBJ2-3
len: 18
CDR3aa: CATSDLESGGRGTDTQYF
CDR3nt: TGTGCCACCAGTGATTTGGAAAGCGGGGGAAGAGGCACAGATACGCAGTATTTT

abundance: NA
v_gene: TRBV5-6
d_gene: TRBD1
j_gene: TRBJ1-5
len: 15
CDR3aa: CASTPDGQGYQPQHF
CDR3nt: TGTGCCAGCACCCCGGATGGACAGGGGTATCAGCCCCAGCATTTT

abundance: NA
v_gene: TRBV7-2
d_gene: TRBD1
j_gene: TRBJ2-3
len: 17
CDR3aa: CASSRTGTGGHTDTQYF
CDR3nt: TGTGCCAGCAGCCGGACCGGGACAGGGGGTCACACAGATACGCAGTATTTT

abundance: few
v_gene: TRBV3-1
d_gene: TRBD1
j_gene: TRBJ2-3
len: 17
CDR3aa: CASSSINRGHSTDTQYF
CDR3nt: TGTGCCAGCAGCTCGATCAACAGGGGCCATAGCACAGATACGCAGTATTTT

abundance: few
v_gene: TRBV25-1
d_gene: NA
j_gene: TRBJ2-5
len: 13
CDR3aa: CASSEWGAQTQYF
CDR3nt: TGTGCCAGCAGTGAATGGGGGGCGCAGACCCAGTACTTC